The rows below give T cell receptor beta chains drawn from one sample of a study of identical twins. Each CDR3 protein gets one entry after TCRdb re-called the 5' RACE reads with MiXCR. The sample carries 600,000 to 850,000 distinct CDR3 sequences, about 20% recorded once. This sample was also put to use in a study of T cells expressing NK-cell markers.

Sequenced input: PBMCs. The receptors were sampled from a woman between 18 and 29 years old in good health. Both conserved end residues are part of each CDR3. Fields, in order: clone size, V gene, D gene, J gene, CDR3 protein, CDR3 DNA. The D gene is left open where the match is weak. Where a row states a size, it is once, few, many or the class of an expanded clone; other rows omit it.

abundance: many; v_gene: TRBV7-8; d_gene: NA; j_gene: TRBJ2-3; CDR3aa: CASSLEDSFTDTQYF; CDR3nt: TGTGCCAGCAGCTTAGAGGACAGCTTCACAGATACGCAGTATTTT
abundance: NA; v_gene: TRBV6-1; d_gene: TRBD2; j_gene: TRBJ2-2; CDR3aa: CAAATSGSSGELFF; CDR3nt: TGTGCCGCGGCGACTAGCGGGAGTAGCGGGGAGCTGTTTTTT
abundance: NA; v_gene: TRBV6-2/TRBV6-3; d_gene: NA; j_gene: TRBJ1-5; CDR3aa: CATNRLWDQPQHF; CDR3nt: TGTGCCACCAACAGGCTATGGGATCAGCCCCAGCATTTT
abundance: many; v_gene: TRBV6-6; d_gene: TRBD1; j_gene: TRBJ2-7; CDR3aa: CASSSTGFEQYF; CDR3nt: TGTGCCAGCAGTTCGACAGGGTTCGAGCAGTACTTC
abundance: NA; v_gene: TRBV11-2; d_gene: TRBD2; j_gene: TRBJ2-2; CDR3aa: CASSPHASGRGFLAGELFF; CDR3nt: TGTGCCAGCAGCCCCCACGCGAGCGGGAGGGGTTTTTTGGCCGGGGAGCTGTTTTTT
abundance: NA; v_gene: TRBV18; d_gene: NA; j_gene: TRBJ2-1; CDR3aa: CASSPYRDKSYNEQFF; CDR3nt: TGTGCCAGCTCCCCGTACAGGGATAAATCCTACAATGAGCAGTTCTTC
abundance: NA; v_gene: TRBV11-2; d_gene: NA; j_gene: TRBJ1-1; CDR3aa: CASSFHLQLSAAFF; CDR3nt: TGTGCCAGCAGCTTCCATCTCCAGCTCTCTGCAGCTTTCTTT
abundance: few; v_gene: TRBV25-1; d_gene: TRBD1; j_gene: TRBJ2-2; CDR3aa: CASSGDRGIGELFF; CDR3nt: TGTGCCAGCAGTGGGGACAGGGGTATCGGGGAGCTGTTTTTT
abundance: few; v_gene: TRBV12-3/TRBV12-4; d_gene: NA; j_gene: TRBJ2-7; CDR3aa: CASSLGQGPVFHEQYF; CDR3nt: TGTGCCAGCAGTTTAGGTCAGGGGCCCGTCTTCCACGAGCAGTACTTC
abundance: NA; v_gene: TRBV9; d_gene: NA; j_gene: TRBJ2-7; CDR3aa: CASSVEGTPDYHEQYF; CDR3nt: TGTGCCAGCAGCGTAGAAGGAACGCCCGACTATCACGAGCAGTACTTC
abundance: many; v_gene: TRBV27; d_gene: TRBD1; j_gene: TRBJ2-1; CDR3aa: CASSQGQGITYNEQFF; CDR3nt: TGTGCCAGCAGTCAGGGACAGGGTATTACCTACAATGAGCAGTTCTTC
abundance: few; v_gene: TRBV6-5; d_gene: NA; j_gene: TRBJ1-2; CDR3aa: CASSYLTRGSRDGYTF; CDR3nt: TGTGCCAGCAGTTACCTGACCCGGGGGAGTAGGGATGGCTACACCTTC
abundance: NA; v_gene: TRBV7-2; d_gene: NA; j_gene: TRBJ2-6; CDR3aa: CATQTVGANVLTF; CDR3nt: TGTGCCACCCAGACAGTGGGGGCTAACGTCCTGACTTTC
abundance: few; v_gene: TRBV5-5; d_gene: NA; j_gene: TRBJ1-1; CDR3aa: CASSPGNQLKAFF; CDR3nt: TGTGCCAGCAGTCCAGGAAATCAATTAAAAGCTTTCTTT
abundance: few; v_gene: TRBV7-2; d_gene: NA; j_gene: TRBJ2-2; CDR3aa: CASSLAWRGELFF; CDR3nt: TGTGCCAGCAGCTTAGCCTGGAGAGGGGAGCTGTTTTTT
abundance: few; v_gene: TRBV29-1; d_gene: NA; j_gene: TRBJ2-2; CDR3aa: CSVRGDPIPGELFF; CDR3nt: TGCAGCGTCAGGGGTGATCCGATCCCCGGGGAGCTGTTTTTT
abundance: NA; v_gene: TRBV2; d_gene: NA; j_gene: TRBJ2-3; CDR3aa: CASRFSDTQYF; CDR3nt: TGTGCCAGCCGGTTCTCAGATACGCAGTATTTT
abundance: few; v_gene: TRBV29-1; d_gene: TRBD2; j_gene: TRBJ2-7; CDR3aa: CSVEKWTSETYEQYF; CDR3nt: TGCAGCGTTGAGAAGTGGACTAGCGAGACCTACGAGCAGTACTTC
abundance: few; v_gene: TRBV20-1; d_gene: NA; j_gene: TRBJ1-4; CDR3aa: CSATHGPEKLFF; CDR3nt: TGCAGTGCCACACATGGGCCCGAAAAACTGTTTTTT
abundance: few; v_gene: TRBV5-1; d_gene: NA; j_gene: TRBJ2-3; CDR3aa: CASSLVAESTDTQYF; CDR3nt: TGCGCCAGCAGCTTGGTGGCCGAGAGCACAGATACGCAGTATTTT
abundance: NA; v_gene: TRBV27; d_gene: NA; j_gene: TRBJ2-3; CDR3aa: CASSQMTGTDTQYF; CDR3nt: TGTGCCAGCAGTCAAATGACAGGCACAGATACGCAGTATTTT
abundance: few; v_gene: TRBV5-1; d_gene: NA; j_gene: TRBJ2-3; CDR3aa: CATAPLNTAADTQYF; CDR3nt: TGCGCCACCGCGCCTTTAAACACAGCCGCAGATACGCAGTATTTT
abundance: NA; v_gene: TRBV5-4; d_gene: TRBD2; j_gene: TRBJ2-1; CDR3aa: CASSLGVAGGQNEQFF; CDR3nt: TGTGCCAGCAGCTTGGGGGTAGCGGGGGGGCAAAATGAGCAGTTCTTC
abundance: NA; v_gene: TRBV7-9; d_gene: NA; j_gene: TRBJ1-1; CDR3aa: CASSVGDVNTEAFF; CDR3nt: TGTGCCAGCAGCGTCGGGGATGTGAACACTGAAGCTTTCTTT
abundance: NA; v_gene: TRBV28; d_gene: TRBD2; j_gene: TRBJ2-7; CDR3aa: CASSPRRGTGTYEQYF; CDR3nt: TGTGCCAGCAGTCCCCGGCGGGGGACGGGTACCTACGAGCAGTACTTC
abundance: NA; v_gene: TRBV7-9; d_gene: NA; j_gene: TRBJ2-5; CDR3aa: CASSLPLGQETQYF; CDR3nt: TGTGCCAGCAGCTTACCGCTGGGCCAAGAGACCCAGTACTTC